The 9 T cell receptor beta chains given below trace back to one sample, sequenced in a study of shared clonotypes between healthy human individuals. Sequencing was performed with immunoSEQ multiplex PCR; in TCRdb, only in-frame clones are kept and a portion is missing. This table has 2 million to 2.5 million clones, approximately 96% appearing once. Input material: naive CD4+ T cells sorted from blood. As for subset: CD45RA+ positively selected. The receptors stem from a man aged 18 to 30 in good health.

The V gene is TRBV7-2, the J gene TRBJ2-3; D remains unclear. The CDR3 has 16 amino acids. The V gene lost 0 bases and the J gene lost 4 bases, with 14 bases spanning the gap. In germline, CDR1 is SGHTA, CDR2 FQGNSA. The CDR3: CASSLAWAVSSDTQYF. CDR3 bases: TGTGCCAGCAGCTTAGCGTGGGCGGTCTCCTCAGATACGCAGTATTTT.

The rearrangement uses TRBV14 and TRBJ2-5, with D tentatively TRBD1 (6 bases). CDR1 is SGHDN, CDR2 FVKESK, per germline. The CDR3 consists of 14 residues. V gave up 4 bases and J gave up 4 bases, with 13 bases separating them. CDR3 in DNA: TGTGCCAGCAGCCGGGGGACACCGTTAGAGACCCAGTACTTC. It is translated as CASSRGTPLETQYF. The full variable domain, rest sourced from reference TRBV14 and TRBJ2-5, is EAGVTQFPSHSVIEKGQTVTLRCDPISGHDNLYWYRRVMGKEIKFLLHFVKESKQDESGMPNNRFLAERTGGTYSTLKVQPAELEDSGVYFCASSRGTPLETQYFGPGTRLLVL.

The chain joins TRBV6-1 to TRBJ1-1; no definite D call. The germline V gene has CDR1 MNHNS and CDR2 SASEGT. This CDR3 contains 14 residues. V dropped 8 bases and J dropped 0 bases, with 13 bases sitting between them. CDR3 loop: CASARVSMNTEAFF. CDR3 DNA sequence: TGTGCCAGCGCTCGGGTATCCATGAACACTGAAGCTTTCTTT.

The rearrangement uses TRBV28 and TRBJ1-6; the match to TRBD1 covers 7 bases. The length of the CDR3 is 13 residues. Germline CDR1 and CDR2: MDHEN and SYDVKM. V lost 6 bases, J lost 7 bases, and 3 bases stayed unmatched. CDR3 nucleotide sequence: TGTGCCAGCAGGCGACAGGGCAATTCACCCCTCCACTTT. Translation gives CASRRQGNSPLHF. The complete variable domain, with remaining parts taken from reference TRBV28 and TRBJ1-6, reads DVKVTQSSRYLVKRTGEKVFLECVQDMDHENMFWYRQDPGLGLRLIYFSYDVKMKEKGDIPEGYSVSREKKERFSLILESASTNQTSMYLCASRRQGNSPLHFGNGTRLTVT.

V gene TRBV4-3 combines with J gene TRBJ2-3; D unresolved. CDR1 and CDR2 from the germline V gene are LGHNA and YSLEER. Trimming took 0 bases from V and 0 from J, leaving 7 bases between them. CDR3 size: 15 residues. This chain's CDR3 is CASSQELVSTDTQYF. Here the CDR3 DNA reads TGCGCCAGCAGCCAAGAGCTGGTCAGCACAGATACGCAGTATTTT.

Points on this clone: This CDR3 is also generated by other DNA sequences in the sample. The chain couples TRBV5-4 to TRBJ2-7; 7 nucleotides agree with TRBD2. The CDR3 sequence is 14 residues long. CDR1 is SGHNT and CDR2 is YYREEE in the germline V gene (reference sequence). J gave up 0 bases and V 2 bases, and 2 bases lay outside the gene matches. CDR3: CASSLGGSSYEQYF. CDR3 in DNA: TGTGCCAGCAGCTTAGGCGGGAGCTCCTACGAGCAGTACTTC. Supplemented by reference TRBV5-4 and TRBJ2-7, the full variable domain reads ETGVTQSPTHLIKTRGQQVTLRCSSQSGHNTVSWYQQALGQGPQFIFQYYREEENGRGNFPPRFSGLQFPNYSSELNVNALELDDSALYLCASSLGGSSYEQYFGPGTRLTVT.

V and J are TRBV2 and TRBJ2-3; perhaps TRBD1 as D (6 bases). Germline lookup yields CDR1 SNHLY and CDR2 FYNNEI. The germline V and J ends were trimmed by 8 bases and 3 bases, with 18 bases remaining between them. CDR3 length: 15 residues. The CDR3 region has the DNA TGTGCCAGCGGTGCGGACAGCCGAGGTACAGATACGCAGTATTTT. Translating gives CASGADSRGTDTQYF.

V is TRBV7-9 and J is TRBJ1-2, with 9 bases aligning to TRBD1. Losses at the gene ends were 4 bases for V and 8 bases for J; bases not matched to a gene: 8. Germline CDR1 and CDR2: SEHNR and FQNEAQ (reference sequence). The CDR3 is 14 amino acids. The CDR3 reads CASSSGTGTAGYTF. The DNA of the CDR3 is TGTGCCAGCAGCTCCGGGACAGGGACGGCCGGCTACACCTTC.

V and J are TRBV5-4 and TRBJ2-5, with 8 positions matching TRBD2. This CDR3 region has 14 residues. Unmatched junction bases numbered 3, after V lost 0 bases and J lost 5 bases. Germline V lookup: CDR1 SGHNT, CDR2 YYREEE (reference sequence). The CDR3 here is CASSLGLATETQYF. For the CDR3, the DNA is TGTGCCAGCAGCTTGGGACTAGCGACGGAGACCCAGTACTTC.